This T cell receptor (beta chain) came from a study of radiotherapy plus CTLA-4 blockade in lung cancer. For the study at large: There were objective responses in approximately 19% of patients, and around 31% had disease control.

The CDR3 sequence is 13 residues long. Germline V CDR1 and CDR2: MNHNY, SVGAGI (reference sequence). Germline trimming cut 4 bases from V and 7 bases from J; bases unmatched to any gene: 1. The study treated chemo-refractory metastatic non-small-cell lung cancer patients with focal radiation plus ipilimumab CTLA-4 blockade. The table came from immunoSEQ multiplex PCR; TCRdb's copy has only in-frame clones and leaves some out. This sample has 85,000 to 100,000 clones, with more than 85% found just once. Sequenced material: peripheral blood, taken from a patient treated with radiotherapy plus ipilimumab. This rearrangement joins TRBV6-6 to TRBJ1-5; TRBD1 aligns across 10 bases. This sequence originates from a human donor with non-small cell lung cancer that progressed on radiotherapy plus ipilimumab. The CDR3 protein is CASSWDRGQPQHF. The CDR3 DNA sequence: TGTGCCAGCAGTTGGGACAGGGGCCAGCCCCAGCATTTT.